This T cell receptor beta chain comes out of a study of T cell changes during pregnancy in multiple sclerosis. Profiled with immunoSEQ multiplex PCR; TCRdb holds only in-frame clones, not every one. The table has about 29,000 clones, 89% seen once; the top ten hold approximately 6.6%. The CDR3 runs to 13 residues. Germline V gene lookup returns CDR1 MDHEN and CDR2 SYDVKM. J lost 6 bases, V lost 4 bases, and 6 bases had no gene match. The TCR comes from a female donor with multiple sclerosis, enrolled in a pregnancy study. The specimen comprised CD8+ T cells from peripheral blood mononuclear cells, sampled after pregnancy. The chain links TRBV28 to TRBJ2-7, with 7 bases lining up with TRBD2. The CDR3 here is CASSSPLAFEQYF. CDR3 in DNA: TGTGCCAGCAGTTCCCCACTAGCGTTCGAGCAGTACTTC.